The 31 T cell receptor beta chains below were found in one sample sequenced in a study of shared clonotypes between healthy human individuals (dated by TCRdb to 2020 to 2022). The library relied on the immunoSEQ multiplex PCR assay. TCRdb carries this immuneACCESS record with in-frame sequences only. Its versions omit some clonotypes, under half of them owing to an unresolved V gene in the studies checked, with the rest unexplained. The sample records roughly 850,000 clones, about 96% of which are singletons. The ten largest clones represent less than 0.3% of the sample. CD8 naive samples were obtained by positive selection for CCR7 among CD45RO-negative cells, yielding a CD45RA+CCR7+ population from which TemRA cells were excluded. Source material: naive CD8+ T cells sorted from blood. The sample's cell subset or site label, decoded: CD45RA+CCR7+. These receptor sequences come from a man younger than 45 in good health.

The genes are TRBV29-1 and TRBJ1-2; TRBD1 matches at 7 bases. The CDR3 sequence is 14 residues long. The V gene's germline CDR1 is SQVTM and CDR2 ANQGSEA. After removal of 3 bases from V and 2 bases from J, the junction contained 6 bases not matched to a gene. The CDR3 region has the DNA TGCAGCGTTGACCACTGGGACAGAAACTATGGCTACACCTTC. Amino acid sequence: CSVDHWDRNYGYTF.

The chain is built from TRBV6-5 and TRBJ2-5, with 8 positions matching TRBD2. The CDR3 is 15 residues long. The ends lost 1 base at V and 5 bases at J; junction bases unmatched: 6. The germline V gene has CDR1 MNHEY and CDR2 SVGAGI. CDR3 loop: CASSYFSGKAETQYF. CDR3 nucleotide sequence: TGTGCCAGCAGTTACTTTAGCGGGAAGGCGGAGACCCAGTACTTC.

As to this clone: This specimen includes other DNA sequences encoding the same CDR3. The V gene is TRBV11-2, the J gene TRBJ2-7, with 9 bases aligning to TRBD2. This CDR3 region has 15 residues. Germline values: CDR1 SGHAT, CDR2 FQNNGV. The trim removed 1 base at V and 2 bases at J, leaving 3 bases unmatched. This chain's CDR3 is CASSLVASGTYEQYF. CDR3 nucleotides: TGTGCCAGCAGCTTAGTCGCTAGCGGGACCTACGAGCAGTACTTC.

In nucleotides, the CDR3 is TGTGCCAGCAGCTACAGGACAGATAGCTTCTACGAGCAGTACTTC. This encodes CASSYRTDSFYEQYF. The genes are TRBV13 and TRBJ2-7; D is possibly TRBD1 (6 bases). Between the trimmed V and J ends, which lost 4 bases and 3 bases, there was a span of 16 bases. The germline CDR1 and CDR2 sequences are PRHDT and FYEKMQ (reference sequence). The CDR3 is made up of 15 amino acids.

V is TRBV10-3 and J is TRBJ2-1, with 8 bases lining up with TRBD1. CDR3 length equals 17 residues. V dropped 6 bases and J dropped 0; count of bases not matched to a gene: 10. CDR1 and CDR2 (germline): ENHRY, SYGVKD. CDR3 protein: CAIRARQGASSYNEQFF. The CDR3 nucleotides read TGTGCCATCAGAGCCCGCCAGGGGGCGAGCTCCTACAATGAGCAGTTCTTC.

The rearrangement joins TRBV28 to TRBJ2-3; D ambiguous. The ends were cut back, 5 bases at V and 5 bases at J, with 8 bases in the middle. The germline gives CDR1 MDHEN, CDR2 SYDVKM. The CDR3 sequence is 12 residues long. The CDR3 reads CASSDVGDTQYF. For the CDR3, the DNA is TGTGCCAGCAGTGACGTAGGAGATACGCAGTATTTT.

In regard to this clone: The missing conserved phenylalanine or tryptophan at the end of this CDR3 makes a read error likely. The DNA is omitted, as the CDR3 cannot be located on it reliably, and the CDR3 follows TCRdb's listing. The genes are TRBV13 and TRBJ2-7; TRBD2, the D gene given by the table, was not confirmed from the DNA. The CDR3 is made up of 13 amino acids, end residues included. Germline assignment: CDR1 PRHDT and CDR2 FYEKMQ (reference sequence). The CDR3 sequence is CASSIGPSGRAVC.

The chain recombines TRBV4-1 with TRBJ2-3, with 11 bases aligning to TRBD2. Germline CDR1 and CDR2: MGHRA and YSYEKL. V gave up 2 bases and J gave up 3 bases; unmatched junction bases: 4. The CDR3 spans 16 residues. The CDR3 protein is CASSQTTSGGTDTQYF. The DNA for the CDR3 is TGCGCCAGCAGCCAAACCACTAGCGGGGGAACAGATACGCAGTATTTT.

J is TRBJ1-5 and V is TRBV6-5; no clear D gene. The CDR3 contains 13 residues. Germline V lookup: CDR1 MNHEY, CDR2 SVGAGI. The V end lost 8 bases, the J end lost 0 bases, and 8 bases lay between the germline ends. The CDR3 here is CASRRGSNQPQHF. As DNA, the CDR3 is TGTGCCAGCCGTCGGGGTAGCAATCAGCCCCAGCATTTT.

The rearrangement joins TRBV27 to TRBJ2-7; D is ambiguous. This CDR3 contains 13 residues. V lost 4 bases and J 6 bases, leaving 13 bases between the germline ends. The germline V gene encodes CDR1 MNHEY and CDR2 SMNVEV (reference sequence). The CDR3 reads CASSYSTPPEQYF. CDR3 bases: TGTGCCAGCAGTTACTCTACCCCCCCCGAGCAGTACTTC.

V is TRBV6-1 and J is TRBJ2-2, with 7 nucleotides matching TRBD1. The CDR3 runs 13 residues. The V gene's germline CDR1 is MNHNS and CDR2 SASEGT. With V trimmed by 5 bases and J by 7 bases, 4 bases remained unmatched. The CDR3 region is CASSPGTVGELFF. The CDR3 DNA sequence: TGTGCCAGCAGTCCCGGGACAGTCGGGGAGCTGTTTTTT.

This chain connects TRBV11-2 to TRBJ2-1, with D possibly matching TRBD2 (5 bases). Germline V lookup: CDR1 SGHAT, CDR2 FQNNGV. The length of the CDR3 is 14 residues. The ends were cut back, 7 bases at V and 4 bases at J, with 14 bases in the middle. CDR3 in DNA: TGTGCCAGCAACGACTACGGAAAGTACAATGAGCAGTTCTTC. Amino acid sequence: CASNDYGKYNEQFF.

The chain carries TRBV27 and TRBJ2-7; no clear D gene. The CDR3 runs to 15 residues. Deletions cut 5 bases from V and 3 bases from J, with 17 bases between. Per germline, CDR1 MNHEY and CDR2 SMNVEV (reference sequence). CDR3 protein: CASSLEGEGNYEQYF. The CDR3 coding sequence is TGTGCCAGCAGTCTTGAAGGAGAAGGAAACTACGAGCAGTACTTC.

For the CDR3, the DNA is TGTGCCAGCAGCGGACTAGCGGGAGGTTCTCCTTACGAGCAGTACTTC. It specifies CASSGLAGGSPYEQYF. The V call is TRBV2, the J call TRBJ2-7; 14 nucleotides line up with TRBD2. The CDR3 is 16 amino acids. The trim removed 6 bases at V and 4 bases at J, leaving 8 bases unmatched. CDR1 and CDR2 from the germline V gene are SNHLY and FYNNEI. Full variable domain (rest looked up from reference TRBV2 and TRBJ2-7): EPEVTQTPSHQVTQMGQEVILRCVPISNHLYFYWYRQILGQKVEFLVSFYNNEISEKSEIFDDQFSVERPDGSNFTLKIRSTKLEDSAMYFCASSGLAGGSPYEQYFGPGTRLTVT.

J is TRBJ2-1 and V is TRBV7-9; 8 nucleotides align to TRBD2. The germline gives CDR1 SEHNR, CDR2 FQNEAQ (reference sequence). The ends lost 5 bases at V and 3 bases at J; junction bases unmatched: 9. The CDR3 runs 16 residues. The chain's CDR3 is CASSPWGLGDYNEQFF. In DNA, the CDR3 is TGTGCCAGCAGCCCTTGGGGACTAGGGGACTACAATGAGCAGTTCTTC.

The chain has TRBV29-1 and TRBJ2-7, with unresolved D. The V end lost 4 bases, the J end lost 0 bases, and 10 bases lay between the germline ends. The CDR3 is 13 residues long. Looked up from germline, CDR1 is SQVTM and CDR2 is ANQGSEA. The CDR3 loop reads CSVVSSSSYEQYF. CDR3 sequence (DNA): TGCAGCGTTGTTTCATCCAGCTCCTACGAGCAGTACTTC.

The chain links TRBV6-5 to TRBJ2-2; the D is unclear. The CDR3 totals 14 residues. From germline, CDR1 is MNHEY and CDR2 SVGAGI. Trimming left V 2 bases short and J 6 bases short, with 10 bases between. In DNA, the CDR3 is TGTGCCAGCAGTTACGAGGCGAGACCCGGGGAGCTGTTTTTT. Encoded protein: CASSYEARPGELFF.

The rearrangement joins TRBV5-4 to TRBJ2-1; weak D call: TRBD2 (5 bases). Germline V gene lookup returns CDR1 SGHNT and CDR2 YYREEE (reference sequence). This CDR3 region has 14 residues. V shed 6 bases and J shed 8 bases, with 18 bases lying between them. The CDR3 nucleotides are TGTGCCAGCAACCGCCCAGGAGTGGAGGATGAGCAGTTCTTC. This encodes CASNRPGVEDEQFF.

The J gene is TRBJ1-2, the V gene TRBV13; D remains unclear. The CDR3 contains 13 residues. The V end lost 7 bases, the J end lost 4 bases, and 13 bases lay between the germline ends. The germline gives CDR1 PRHDT, CDR2 FYEKMQ (reference sequence). As DNA, the CDR3 is TGTGCCAGCACCCTAAATGGGGTCTATGGCTACACCTTC. This translates into CASTLNGVYGYTF.

This sequence joins TRBV5-5 and TRBJ2-7; D not resolved. V was shortened by 4 bases and J by 3 bases, with 14 bases between the two germline ends. CDR3 length: 14 amino acids. Germline V gene sequence: CDR1 SGHKS, CDR2 YYEKEE (reference sequence). For the CDR3, the DNA is TGTGCCAGCAGCCCCCCCCAGAGCCGCTACGAGCAGTACTTC. This encodes CASSPPQSRYEQYF.

This clone has a single count. The chain carries TRBV14 and TRBJ2-1; 13 bases agree with TRBD2. CDR3 size: 19 residues. V lost 1 base and J lost 9; bases outside the gene matches: 15. CDR1 and CDR2 (germline): SGHDN, FVKESK. The chain's CDR3 is CASSQGRIGLAGVFGEQFF. CDR3 nucleotide sequence: TGTGCCAGCAGCCAAGGACGAATAGGACTAGCGGGAGTATTCGGTGAGCAGTTCTTC.

This clone was counted only a few times. V gene TRBV9 combines with J gene TRBJ2-7; D call uncertain. The CDR3 runs 13 residues. V lost 0 bases to trimming and J lost 2 bases, with 6 bases between them. Germline V CDR1 and CDR2: SGDLS, YYNGEE. CDR3 sequence: CASSVGATYEQYF. CDR3 nucleotide sequence: TGTGCCAGCAGCGTAGGGGCAACCTACGAGCAGTACTTC.

J is TRBJ2-7 and V is TRBV6-6; 12 bases align to TRBD1. The CDR3 extends over 16 amino acids. The V gene's germline CDR1 is MNHNY and CDR2 SVGAGI (reference sequence). V lost 0 bases to trimming and J lost 6 bases; unmatched junction nucleotides: 6. The CDR3 region has the DNA TGTGCCAGCAGTTACTCTTGGGACAGGGGGCAGGGCGAGCAGTACTTC. Residues: CASSYSWDRGQGEQYF.

The V call is TRBV5-4, the J call TRBJ2-1; 12 positions agree with TRBD2. The V and J ends lost 3 bases and 9 bases, in that order; junction bases with no gene match: 7. The CDR3 contains 15 residues. Germline CDR1 SGHNT, CDR2 YYREEE (reference sequence). CDR3 residues: CASSYSGLAGLEQFF. The CDR3 DNA reads TGTGCCAGCAGCTATTCGGGACTAGCGGGTCTTGAGCAGTTCTTC.

Notes on this clone: Other DNA sequences in the sample encode the same CDR3. The chain is built from TRBV7-9 and TRBJ2-5; perhaps TRBD2 as D (5 bases). The ends were cut back, 5 bases at V and 1 base at J, with 8 bases in the middle. The CDR3 has 13 amino acids. CDR1 is SEHNR and CDR2 is FQNEAQ in the germline V gene (reference sequence). CDR3: CASSPGSQETQYF. CDR3 nucleotides: TGTGCCAGCAGCCCGGGGAGCCAAGAGACCCAGTACTTC.

The V and J genes are TRBV4-3 and TRBJ2-1; 7 bases agree with TRBD2. Germline V gene sequence: CDR1 LGHNA, CDR2 YSLEER. The CDR3 is 17 residues long. Trimming took 0 bases from V and 6 from J; bases not matched to a gene: 11. For the CDR3, the DNA is TGCGCCAGCAGCCAAGATTTTAGGGCGGGAGCTACCAATGAGCAGTTCTTC. Translated: CASSQDFRAGATNEQFF.

A note on this clone: At the DNA level, this CDR3 is encoded by other sequences in the same sample as well. The chain employs TRBV27 and TRBJ2-3, with D possibly being TRBD1 (6 bases). Germline lookup yields CDR1 MNHEY and CDR2 SMNVEV (reference sequence). The CDR3 runs to 15 residues. V lost 1 base, J lost 2 bases, and 10 bases lay in between. CDR3 sequence (DNA): TGTGCCAGCAGTTTATGGGGACAAAACACAGATACGCAGTATTTT. Translation: CASSLWGQNTDTQYF.

This clone was seen a single time. The chain recombines TRBV19 with TRBJ1-2, with D possibly matching TRBD1 (6 bases). V was shortened by 4 bases and J by 4 bases, with 13 bases between the two germline ends. The CDR3 sequence is 14 residues long. Germline assignment: CDR1 LNHDA and CDR2 SQIVND (reference sequence). This CDR3 is CASSTRTAIYGYTF. CDR3 DNA: TGTGCCAGTAGTACCAGGACAGCGATCTATGGCTACACCTTC.

This clone was recorded only once. V gene TRBV27 combines with J gene TRBJ2-1, with D unclear. CDR1 is MNHEY and CDR2 is SMNVEV in the germline V gene (reference sequence). The ends were cut back, 2 bases at V and 7 bases at J, with 9 bases in the middle. The CDR3 totals 13 residues. Written as DNA, the CDR3 is TGTGCCAGCAGTTTACTCCCGGTGAATGAGCAGTTCTTC. Its translation is CASSLLPVNEQFF.

A single count supports this clone. This chain joins TRBV28 and TRBJ2-1, with D perhaps TRBD1 (6 bases). The CDR3 loop spans 14 amino acids. Germline-derived CDR1 and CDR2 are MDHEN and SYDVKM. Trimming stripped 8 bases from V and 7 bases from J, with 18 bases between. CDR3 sequence (DNA): TGTGCCAGCGATGGGATAGTAGGGGGAAATGAGCAGTTCTTC. It yields the protein CASDGIVGGNEQFF. The variable domain in full, completed from reference TRBV28 and TRBJ2-1, reads DVKVTQSSRYLVKRTGEKVFLECVQDMDHENMFWYRQDPGLGLRLIYFSYDVKMKEKGDIPEGYSVSREKKERFSLILESASTNQTSMYLCASDGIVGGNEQFFGPGTRLTVL.

Notes on this clone: This same CDR3 is encoded by further DNA sequences in the sample. This sequence joins TRBV5-1 and TRBJ2-7, with D tentatively TRBD2 (6 bases). Germline loops: CDR1 SGHRS, CDR2 YFSETQ. This CDR3 spans 13 amino acids. Between the trimmed V and J ends, which lost 2 bases and 2 bases, there was a span of 8 bases. CDR3 amino acids: CASSFSGAYEQYF. CDR3 coding DNA: TGCGCCAGCAGCTTTAGCGGTGCCTACGAGCAGTACTTC.